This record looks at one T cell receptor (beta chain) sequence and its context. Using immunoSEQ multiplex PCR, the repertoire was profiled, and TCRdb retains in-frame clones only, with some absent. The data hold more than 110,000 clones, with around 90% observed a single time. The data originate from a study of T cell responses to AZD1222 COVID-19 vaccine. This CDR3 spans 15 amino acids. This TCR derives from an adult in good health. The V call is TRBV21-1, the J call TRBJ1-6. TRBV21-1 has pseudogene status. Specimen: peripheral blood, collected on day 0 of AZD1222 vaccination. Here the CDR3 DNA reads TGTGCCAGCAGCTACAGAGGCTCCTATAATTCACCCCTCCACTTT. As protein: CASSYRGSYNSPLHF.